This record looks at one T cell receptor (beta chain) sequence and its context. V lost 4 bases to trimming and J lost 0 bases, with 16 bases between them. This CDR3 has 17 residues. CDR1 and CDR2 (germline): SGDLS, YYNGEE. The sample comes from a study of control samples from healthy donors and cancer patients. Sequencing used immunoSEQ multiplex PCR; TCRdb keeps in-frame clones, though not all of them. The sample includes 70,000 or so clones, under 90% of them seen just once. The source is a man aged 55-75 years with lung cancer. The rearrangement links TRBV9 to TRBJ2-2; weak D call: TRBD1 (5 bases). The sequenced material came from PBMCs. CDR3 coding DNA: TGTGCCAGCAGCTACCGGTGGGGCCAAACGAACACCGGGGAGCTGTTTTTT. It yields the protein CASSYRWGQTNTGELFF.